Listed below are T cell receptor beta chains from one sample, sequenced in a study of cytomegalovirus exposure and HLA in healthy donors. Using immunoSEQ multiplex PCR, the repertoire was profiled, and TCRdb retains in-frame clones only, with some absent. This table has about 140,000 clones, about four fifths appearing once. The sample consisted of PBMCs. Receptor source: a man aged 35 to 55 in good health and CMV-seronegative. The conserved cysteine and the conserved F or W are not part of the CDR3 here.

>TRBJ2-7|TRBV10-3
AISESPGGAYEQY
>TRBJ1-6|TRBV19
ASSIVGGRHNSPLH
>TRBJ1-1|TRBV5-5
ASSLVPGTNTEAF
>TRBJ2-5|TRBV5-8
ASSPGQGEETQY
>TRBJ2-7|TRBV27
ASSLSYEQY
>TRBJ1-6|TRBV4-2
ASSPVLGGYNSPLH
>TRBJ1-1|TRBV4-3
ASSQGGRGITEAF
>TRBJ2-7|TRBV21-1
ASSKGIGDRGSYEQY
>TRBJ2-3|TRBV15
ATSPNLGTDTQY
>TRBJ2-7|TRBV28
ASSIVRGGIDEQY
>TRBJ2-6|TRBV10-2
ASRGTELGANVLT
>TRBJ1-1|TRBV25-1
ASSELGGNTEAF
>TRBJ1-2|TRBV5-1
ASSLAGQGTGYT
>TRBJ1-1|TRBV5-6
ASSFPGQGEAF
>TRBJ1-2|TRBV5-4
ASSLDPGAEGYT
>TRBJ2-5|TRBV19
ASSGTSGGKTQY
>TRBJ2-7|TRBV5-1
ASSYGQGAYEQY
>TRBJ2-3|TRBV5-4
ASSLTSGEGTDTQY
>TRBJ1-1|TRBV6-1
ASSERGAYTEAF
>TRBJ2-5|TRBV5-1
ASSLAPGVGTQY
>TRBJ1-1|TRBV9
ASSVDGVPNTEAF
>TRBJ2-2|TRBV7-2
ASSTSGELF
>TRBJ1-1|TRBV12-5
ASGGHMNTEAF
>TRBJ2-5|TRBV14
ASSRGLAPAETQY
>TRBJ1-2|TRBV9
ASSEHRDRDPRDGYT
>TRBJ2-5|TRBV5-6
ASSPGLDQETQY
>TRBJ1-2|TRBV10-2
ASSVLDYGYT
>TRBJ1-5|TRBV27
ASRKRDRDQPQH
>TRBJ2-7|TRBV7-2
ASSLIFGDFSYEQY
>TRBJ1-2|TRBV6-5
ASRLRQGSIGYT
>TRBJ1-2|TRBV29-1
SVEDNGVGYT
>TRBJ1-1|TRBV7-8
ASSRRDRVNTEAF
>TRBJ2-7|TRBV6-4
ASSRTKTGPYEQY
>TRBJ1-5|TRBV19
ASTEGQGNQPQH
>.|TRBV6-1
ASGTGVHEQY
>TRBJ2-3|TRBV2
ASSRDRVSTDTQY
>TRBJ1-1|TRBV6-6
ASSRDIVFTEAF
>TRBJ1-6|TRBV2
ASSEVRVGNSPLH
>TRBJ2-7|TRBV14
ASSQSSGTALREQY
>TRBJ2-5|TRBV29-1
SVRPQETQY
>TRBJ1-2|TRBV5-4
ASSPRRANYGYT
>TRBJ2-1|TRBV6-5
ASSLRGGTLEQF
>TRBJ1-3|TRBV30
AWSWTANSGNTIY
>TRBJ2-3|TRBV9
ASSADRPTDTQY
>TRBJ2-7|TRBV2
ASSEAAMGISYEQY
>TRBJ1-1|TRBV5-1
ASSSIRGLGTEAF
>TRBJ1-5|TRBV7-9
ASSFGSNQPQH
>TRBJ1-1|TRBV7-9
ASSLQAEAF
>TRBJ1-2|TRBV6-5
ASSYSGQDLYGYT